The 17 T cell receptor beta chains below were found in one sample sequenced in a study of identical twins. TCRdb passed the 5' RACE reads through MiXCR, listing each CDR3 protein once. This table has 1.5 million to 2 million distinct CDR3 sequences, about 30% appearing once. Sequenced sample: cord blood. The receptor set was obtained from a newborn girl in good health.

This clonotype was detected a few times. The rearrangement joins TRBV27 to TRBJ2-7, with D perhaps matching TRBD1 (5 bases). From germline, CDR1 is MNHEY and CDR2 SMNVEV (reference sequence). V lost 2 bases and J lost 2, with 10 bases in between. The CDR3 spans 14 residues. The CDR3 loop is CASSLGARAYEQYF. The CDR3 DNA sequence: TGTGCCAGCAGTTTAGGGGCTAGGGCCTACGAGCAGTACTTC.

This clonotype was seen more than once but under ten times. The CDR3 DNA follows: TGTGCCACCAGTGATTACGGGCTAGCGGGTGATACGCAGTATTTT. This sequence encodes CATSDYGLAGDTQYF. The rearrangement uses TRBV24-1 and TRBJ2-3; 8 bases fit TRBD2. The CDR3 consists of 15 residues. V gave up 2 bases and J gave up 6 bases; unmatched junction bases: 6. The germline gives CDR1 KGHDR, CDR2 SFDVKD.

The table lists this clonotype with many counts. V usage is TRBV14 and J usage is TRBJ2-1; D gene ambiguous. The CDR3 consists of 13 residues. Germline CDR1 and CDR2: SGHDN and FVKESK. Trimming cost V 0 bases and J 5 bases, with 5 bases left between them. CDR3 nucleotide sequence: TGTGCCAGCAGCCAAGAGGTCCACAATGAGCAGTTCTTC. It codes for CASSQEVHNEQFF.

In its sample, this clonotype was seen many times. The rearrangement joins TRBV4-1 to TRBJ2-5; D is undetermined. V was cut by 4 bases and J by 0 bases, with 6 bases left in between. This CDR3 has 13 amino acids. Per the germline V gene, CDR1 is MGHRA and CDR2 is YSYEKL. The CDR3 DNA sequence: TGCGCCAGCAGCCGAACATACCAAGAGACCCAGTACTTC. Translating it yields CASSRTYQETQYF.

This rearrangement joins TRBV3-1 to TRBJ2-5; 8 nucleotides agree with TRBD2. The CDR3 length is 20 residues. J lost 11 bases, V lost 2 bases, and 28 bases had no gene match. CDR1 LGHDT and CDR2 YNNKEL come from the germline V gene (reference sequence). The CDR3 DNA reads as TGTGCCAGCAGCCAATCCTCCATACGACTAGCGAAGACGGGTGGCAATGAGCAGTACTTC. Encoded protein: CASSQSSIRLAKTGGNEQYF.

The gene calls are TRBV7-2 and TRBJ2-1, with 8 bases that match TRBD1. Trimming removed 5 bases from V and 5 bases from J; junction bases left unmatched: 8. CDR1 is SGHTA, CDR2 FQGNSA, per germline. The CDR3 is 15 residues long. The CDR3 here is CASSPLRGRNNEQFF. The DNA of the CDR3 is TGTGCCAGCAGCCCGCTCAGGGGGCGCAACAATGAGCAGTTCTTC.

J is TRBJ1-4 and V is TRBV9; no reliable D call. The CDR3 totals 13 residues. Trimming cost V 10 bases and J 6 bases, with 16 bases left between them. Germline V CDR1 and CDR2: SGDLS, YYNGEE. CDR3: CASSGALHEKLFF. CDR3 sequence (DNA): TGTGCCTCAAGCGGAGCGTTACATGAAAAACTGTTTTTT.

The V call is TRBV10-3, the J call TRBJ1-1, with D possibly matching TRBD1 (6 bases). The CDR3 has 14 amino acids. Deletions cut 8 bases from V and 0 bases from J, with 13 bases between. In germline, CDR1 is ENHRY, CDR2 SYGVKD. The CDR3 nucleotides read TGTGCCATCCGGCAGGGGACCATGAACACTGAAGCTTTCTTT. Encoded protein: CAIRQGTMNTEAFF.

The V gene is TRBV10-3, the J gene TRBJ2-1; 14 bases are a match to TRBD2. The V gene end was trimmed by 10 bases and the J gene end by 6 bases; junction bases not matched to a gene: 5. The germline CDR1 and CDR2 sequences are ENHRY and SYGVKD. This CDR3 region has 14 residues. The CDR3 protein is CATGTSGSINEQFF. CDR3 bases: TGTGCCACCGGGACTAGCGGGAGTATCAATGAGCAGTTCTTC.

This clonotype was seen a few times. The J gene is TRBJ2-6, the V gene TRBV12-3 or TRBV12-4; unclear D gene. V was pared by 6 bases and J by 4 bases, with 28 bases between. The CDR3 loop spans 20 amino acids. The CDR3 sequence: CASRPNRIRHNPTGANVLTF. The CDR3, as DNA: TGTGCCAGCAGGCCAAACCGGATTAGACACAACCCAACGGGGGCCAACGTCCTGACTTTC.

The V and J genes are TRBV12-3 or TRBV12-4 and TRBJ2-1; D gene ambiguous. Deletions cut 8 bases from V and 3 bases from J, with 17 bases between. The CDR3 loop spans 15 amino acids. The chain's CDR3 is CASGSPVSLYNEQFF. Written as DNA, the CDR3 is TGTGCCAGCGGATCCCCAGTGTCACTCTACAATGAGCAGTTCTTC.

The DNA for the CDR3 is TGTGCCAGCAGTTTAGAGCGGGCATACTACAATGAGCAGTTCTTC. It is translated as CASSLERAYYNEQFF. The chain recombines TRBV28 with TRBJ2-1; the D gene is possibly TRBD2 (6 bases). Trimming left V 2 bases short and J 3 bases short, with 11 bases between. Germline lookup yields CDR1 MDHEN and CDR2 SYDVKM. This CDR3 comprises 15 residues.

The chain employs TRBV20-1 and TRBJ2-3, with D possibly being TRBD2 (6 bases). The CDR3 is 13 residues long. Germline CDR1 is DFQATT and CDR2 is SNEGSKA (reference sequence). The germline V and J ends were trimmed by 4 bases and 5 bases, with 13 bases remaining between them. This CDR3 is CSATEGHGDTQYF. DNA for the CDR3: TGCAGTGCTACGGAGGGCCACGGAGATACGCAGTATTTT.

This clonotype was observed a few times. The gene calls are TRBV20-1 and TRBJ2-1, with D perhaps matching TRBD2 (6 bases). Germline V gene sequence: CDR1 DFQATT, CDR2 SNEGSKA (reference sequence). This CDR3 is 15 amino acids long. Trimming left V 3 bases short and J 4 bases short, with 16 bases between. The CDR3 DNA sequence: TGCAGTGCTAGGCGGGACTCCATAGGGTACAATGAGCAGTTCTTC. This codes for CSARRDSIGYNEQFF.

CDR3: CASSPTRTSGAQYF. CDR3 sequence (DNA): TGTGCCAGCAGCCCAACCCGGACTAGCGGGGCCCAGTACTTC. The chain joins TRBV11-2 to TRBJ2-4; the match to TRBD2 covers 12 bases. There are 14 residues in the CDR3. The V and J ends lost 5 bases and 13 bases, in that order; junction bases with no gene match: 9. Germline V CDR1 and CDR2: SGHAT, FQNNGV.

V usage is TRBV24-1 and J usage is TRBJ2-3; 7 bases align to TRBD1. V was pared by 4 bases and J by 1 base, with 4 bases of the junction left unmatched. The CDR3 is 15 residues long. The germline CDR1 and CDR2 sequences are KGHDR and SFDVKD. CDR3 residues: CATSEWDSRTDTQYF. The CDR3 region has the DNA TGTGCCACCAGTGAGTGGGACAGCCGCACAGATACGCAGTATTTT.

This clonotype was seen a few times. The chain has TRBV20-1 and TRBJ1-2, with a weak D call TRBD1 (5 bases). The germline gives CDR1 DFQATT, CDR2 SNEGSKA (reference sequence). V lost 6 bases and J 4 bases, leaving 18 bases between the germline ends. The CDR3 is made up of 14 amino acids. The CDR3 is CSARRGWGFYGYTF. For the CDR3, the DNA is TGCAGTGCGCGTCGGGGGTGGGGTTTCTATGGCTACACCTTC.